The table lists the clone carrying this T cell receptor (beta chain) with many counts. What it binds is unknown. The source of the sample is a study of T cells in Graves' hyperthyroidism and ophthalmopathy. Study observations and caveats: Through a model of 13 V-J features, ophthalmopathy was separated from stable hyperthyroidism. Blood also showed most of the thyroid clonotypes that were expanded above 0.001.

No progression to ophthalmopathy during 18 months of follow-up defined stable disease. The study enrolled patients aged 18 to 65 with newly diagnosed hyperthyroidism of under 2 months' duration. V gave up 0 bases and J gave up 0 bases, with 12 bases separating them. The length of the CDR3 is 16 residues. CDR1 SGHVS and CDR2 FQNEAQ come from the germline V gene. RNA transcripts served as the template for amplifying TCR beta CDR3 regions. In the first-round RT-PCR of the TCR CDR3, the HTBI primer set was used. MiXCR was run by TCRdb on the multiplex PCR reads, yielding one entry per CDR3 protein. This sample yields more than 600,000 distinct CDR3 sequences, of which around 17% are seen a single time; over 7.5% belongs to the top ten.

This receptor was identified in a man aged 18 to 30 with Graves' hyperthyroidism. The chain links TRBV7-8 to TRBJ2-7, with D possibly matching TRBD2 (6 bases). Sequencing was performed on blood. CDR3 DNA sequence: TGTGCCAGCAGCTTAGCGGGAGGCTTAAGCTCCTACGAGCAGTACTTC. This encodes CASSLAGGLSSYEQYF.